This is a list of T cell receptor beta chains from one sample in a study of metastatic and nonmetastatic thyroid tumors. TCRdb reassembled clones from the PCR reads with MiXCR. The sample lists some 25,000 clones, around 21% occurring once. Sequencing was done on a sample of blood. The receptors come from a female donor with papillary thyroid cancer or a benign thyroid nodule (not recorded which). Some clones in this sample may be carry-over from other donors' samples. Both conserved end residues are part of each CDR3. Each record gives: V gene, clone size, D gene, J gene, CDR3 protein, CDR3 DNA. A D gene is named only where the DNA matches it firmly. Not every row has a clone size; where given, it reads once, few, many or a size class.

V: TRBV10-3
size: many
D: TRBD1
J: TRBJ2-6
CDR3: CAIRRGQFSGANVLTF
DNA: TGTGCCATCAGAAGGGGACAGTTCTCTGGGGCCAACGTCCTGACTTTC

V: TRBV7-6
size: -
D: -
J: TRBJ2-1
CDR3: CGSSLEGRGAYNEQFF
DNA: TGTGGGAGCAGCTTAGAAGGGCGAGGGGCTTACAATGAGCAGTTCTTC

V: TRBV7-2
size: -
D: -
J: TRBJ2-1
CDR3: CASSFPMAHNGQFF
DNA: TGTGCCAGCAGCTTTCCCATGGCACACAATGGGCAGTTCTTC

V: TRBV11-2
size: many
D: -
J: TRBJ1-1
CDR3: CASSVTGLNTEAFF
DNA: TGTGCCAGCAGCGTTACAGGTTTGAACACTGAAGCTTTCTTT

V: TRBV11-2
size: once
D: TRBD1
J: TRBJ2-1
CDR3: CASSPIYIQGAINEQFF
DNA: TGTGCCAGCAGCCCTATATATATACAGGGGGCGATTAATGAGCAGTTCTTC

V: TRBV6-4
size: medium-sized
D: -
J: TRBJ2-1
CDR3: CASPENEQFF
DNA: TGTGCCAGCCCCGAGAATGAGCAGTTCTTC

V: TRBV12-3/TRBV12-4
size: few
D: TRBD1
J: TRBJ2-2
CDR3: CASSFSGTGGVGELFF
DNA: TGTGCCAGCAGTTTTTCCGGTACAGGGGGTGTCGGGGAGCTGTTTTTT

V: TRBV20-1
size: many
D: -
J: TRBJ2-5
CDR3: CSALRGGSETQYF
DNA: TGCAGTGCCCTCCGGGGTGGTTCAGAGACCCAGTACTTC

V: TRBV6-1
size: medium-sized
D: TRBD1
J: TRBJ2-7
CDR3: CASSANRDSFYEQYF
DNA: TGTGCCAGCAGTGCCAACCGGGACAGCTTCTACGAGCAGTACTTC

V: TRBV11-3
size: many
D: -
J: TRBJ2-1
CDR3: CASSLVPDEQFF
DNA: TGTGCCAGCAGCTTAGTCCCCGATGAGCAGTTCTTC

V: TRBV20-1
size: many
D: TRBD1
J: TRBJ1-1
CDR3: CSARQGTTEAFF
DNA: TGCAGTGCTCGACAGGGGACCACTGAAGCTTTCTTT

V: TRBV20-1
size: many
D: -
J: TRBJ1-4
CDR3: CSAPRGSNEKLFF
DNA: TGCAGTGCCCCCCGGGGGTCTAATGAAAAACTGTTTTTT

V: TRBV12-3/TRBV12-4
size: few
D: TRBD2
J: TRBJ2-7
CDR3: CASSKSGGASGEQYF
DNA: TGTGCCAGCAGTAAAAGCGGGGGGGCCTCCGGGGAGCAGTACTTC

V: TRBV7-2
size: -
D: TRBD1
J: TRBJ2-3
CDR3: CASSFDRGTDTQYF
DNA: TGTGCGAGCAGCTTTGACAGGGGCACAGATACGCAGTATTTT

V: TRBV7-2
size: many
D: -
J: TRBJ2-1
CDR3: CASSLGTHNEQFF
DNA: TGTGCCAGCAGCTTGGGTACCCACAATGAGCAGTTCTTC

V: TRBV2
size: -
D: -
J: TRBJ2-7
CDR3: CDSSDQWDEQYF
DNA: TGTGACAGCAGTGATCAATGGGACGAGCAGTACTTT

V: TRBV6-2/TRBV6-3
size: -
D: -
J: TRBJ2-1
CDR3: CASSYDPILYNEQFF
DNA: TGTGCCAGCAGTTACGACCCAATTCTTTACAATGAGCAGTTCTTC

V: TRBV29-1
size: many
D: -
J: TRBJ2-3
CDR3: CSARTATTDTQYF
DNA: TGCAGCGCCCGGACAGCTACCACAGATACGCAGTATTTT

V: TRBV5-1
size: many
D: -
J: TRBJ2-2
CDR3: CASSQGQINTGELFF
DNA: TGCGCCAGCAGCCAAGGACAGATAAACACCGGGGAGCTGTTTTTT

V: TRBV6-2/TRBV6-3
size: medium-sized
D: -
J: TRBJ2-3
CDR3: CASSYREAQDTQYF
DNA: TGTGCCAGCAGTTACAGGGAAGCCCAAGATACGCAGTATTTT

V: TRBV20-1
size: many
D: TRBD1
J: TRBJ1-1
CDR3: CSARDGTGVGGDTEAFF
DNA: TGCAGTGCTAGAGACGGGACAGGGGTTGGGGGAGACACTGAAGCTTTCTTT

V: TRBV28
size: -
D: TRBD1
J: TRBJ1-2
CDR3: CASTSGQGDGYTF
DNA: TGTGCCAGCACGTCCGGACAGGGCGATGGGTACACCTTC

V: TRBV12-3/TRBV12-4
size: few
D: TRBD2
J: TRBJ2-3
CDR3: CASSPGIAGEDTQYF
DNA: TGTGCCAGCAGTCCGGGTATAGCGGGAGAAGATACGCAGTATTTT

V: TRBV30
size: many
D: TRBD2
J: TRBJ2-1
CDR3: CAWSGAGANNEQFF
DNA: TGTGCCTGGAGTGGGGCGGGAGCAAACAATGAGCAGTTCTTC

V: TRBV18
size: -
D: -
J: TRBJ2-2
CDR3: CASSTPTGYLFF
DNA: TGTGCCAGCTCAACCCCGACCGGGTATCTGTTTTTT

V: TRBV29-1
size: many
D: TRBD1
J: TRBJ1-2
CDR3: CSVSQGANGYTF
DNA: TGCAGCGTCTCACAGGGGGCAAATGGCTACACCTTC

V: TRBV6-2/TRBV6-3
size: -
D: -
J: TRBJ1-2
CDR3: CASTVVQYVLYGYTF
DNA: TGTGCCAGCACCGTAGTCCAGTACGTTTTATATGGCTACACCTTC

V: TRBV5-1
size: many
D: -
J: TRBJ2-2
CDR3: CASSLTGGDTGELFF
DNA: TGCGCCAGCAGCTTGACAGGGGGGGACACCGGGGAGCTGTTTTTT

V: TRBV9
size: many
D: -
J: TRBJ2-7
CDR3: CASSVEPGTKNEQYF
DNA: TGTGCCAGCAGCGTAGAGCCAGGGACAAAGAACGAGCAGTACTTC

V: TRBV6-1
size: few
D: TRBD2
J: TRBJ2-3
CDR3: CASILGLAGGRFRQYF
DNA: TGTGCCAGCATCCTGGGACTAGCGGGGGGGCGGTTCAGGCAGTATTTT

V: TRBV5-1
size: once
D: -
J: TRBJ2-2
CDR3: CASNSGVRTGELFF
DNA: TGCGCCAGCAACTCGGGGGTACGGACCGGGGAGCTGTTTTTC

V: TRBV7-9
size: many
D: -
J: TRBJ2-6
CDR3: CASSLAGANVLTF
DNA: TGTGCCAGCAGCTTAGCTGGGGCCAACGTCCTGACTTTC

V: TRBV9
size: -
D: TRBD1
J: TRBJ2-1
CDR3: CAYSDPGGSYNEQFF
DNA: TGTGCCTACAGCGATCCAGGGGGCTCCTACAATGAGCAGTTCTTC

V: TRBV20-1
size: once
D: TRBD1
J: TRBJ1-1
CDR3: CSARDQGDTEAFF
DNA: TGCAGTGCTAGAGATCAGGGGGACACTGAAGCTTTCTTT

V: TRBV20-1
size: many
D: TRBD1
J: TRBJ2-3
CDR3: CSAIRGRTDTQYF
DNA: TGCAGTGCTATTAGGGGGCGCACAGATACGCAGTATTTT

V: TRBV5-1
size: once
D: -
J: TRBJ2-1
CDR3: CASSLGGRAQNEQFF
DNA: TGCGCCAGCAGCTTGGGGGGGCGGGCCCAGAATGAGCAGTTCTTC

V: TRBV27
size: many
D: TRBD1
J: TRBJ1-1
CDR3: CASSRRQGEGAFF
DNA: TGTGCCAGCAGCCGCCGACAGGGAGAAGGAGCTTTCTTT

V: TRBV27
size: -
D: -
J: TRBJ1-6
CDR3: CASTALQDPNSPLHF
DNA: TGTGCCAGCACCGCACTCCAGGACCCCAATTCACCCCTCCACTTT

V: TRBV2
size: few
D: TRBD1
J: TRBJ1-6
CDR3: CASRPHPGGGNSPLHF
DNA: TGTGCCAGCAGGCCGCATCCAGGGGGCGGGAATTCACCCCTCCACTTT

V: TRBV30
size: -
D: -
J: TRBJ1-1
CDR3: CAWSAPLMNTEAFF
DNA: TGTGCCTGGAGTGCGCCGTTAATGAACACTGAAGCTTTCTTT

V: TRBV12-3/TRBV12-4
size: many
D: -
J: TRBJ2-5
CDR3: CASSARTTQYF
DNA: TGTGCCAGCAGTGCGCGGACGACCCAGTACTTC

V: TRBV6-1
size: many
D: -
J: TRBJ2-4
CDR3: CASSEARGAIQYF
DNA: TGTGCCAGCAGTGAAGCTAGGGGGGCCATTCAGTACTTC

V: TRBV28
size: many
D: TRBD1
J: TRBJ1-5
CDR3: CASSYRGPQHF
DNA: TGTGCCAGCAGTTACAGGGGGCCCCAGCATTTT

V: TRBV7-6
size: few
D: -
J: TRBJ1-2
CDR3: CASSLTYNYGYTF
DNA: TGTGCCAGCAGCCTTACCTATAACTATGGCTACACCTTC

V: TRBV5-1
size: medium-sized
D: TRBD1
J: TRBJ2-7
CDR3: CASSDPQGKAYEQYF
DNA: TGCGCCAGCAGCGACCCACAGGGGAAGGCCTACGAGCAGTACTTC

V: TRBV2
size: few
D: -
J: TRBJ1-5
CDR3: CASRPLAHNQPQHF
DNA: TGTGCCAGCAGGCCATTGGCACACAATCAGCCCCAGCATTTT

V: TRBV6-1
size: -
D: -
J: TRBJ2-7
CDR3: CASTNSDSTYEQYF
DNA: TGTGCCAGCACCAACTCGGACAGTACCTACGAGCAGTACTTT

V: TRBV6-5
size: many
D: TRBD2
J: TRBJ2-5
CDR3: CASSYSASGVGEAQYF
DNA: TGTGCCAGCAGTTACTCAGCTAGCGGGGTGGGTGAGGCCCAGTACTTC